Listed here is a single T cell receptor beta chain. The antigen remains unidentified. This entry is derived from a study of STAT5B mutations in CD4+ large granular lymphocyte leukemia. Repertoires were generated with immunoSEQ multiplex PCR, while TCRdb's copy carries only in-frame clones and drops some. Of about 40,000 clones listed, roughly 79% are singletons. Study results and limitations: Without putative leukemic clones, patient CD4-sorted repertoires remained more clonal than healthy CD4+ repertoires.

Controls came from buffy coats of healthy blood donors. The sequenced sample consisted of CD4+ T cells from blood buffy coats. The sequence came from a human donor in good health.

The CDR3 DNA is TGTGCCAGCAGCGTACGAACAGACGATGGCTACACCTTC. Its protein is CASSVRTDDGYTF. V is TRBV9 and J is TRBJ1-2; D is unclear. V was clipped by 1 base and J by 6 bases, with 10 bases between them. This CDR3 comprises 13 residues. CDR1 and CDR2 (germline): SGDLS, YYNGEE.